What follows describes a single TCR beta chain. The junction departs from germline at one end; a sequencing error may be responsible. This entry belongs to a study of blood T cells in healthy people across ages. Study in general: Template switching picked up about one barcoded beta molecule for each two T cells.

CDR3 length: 15 amino acids. Germline CDR1 reads LGHNA; CDR2 reads YNFKEQ. It was with a sample-barcoded 5' primer and a J-beta primer mix that a second PCR of about 6 to 11 cycles was run. TCRdb independently ran MiXCR on the 5' RACE reads; one entry per CDR3 protein. The table has fewer than 900,000 distinct CDR3 sequences, about 52% seen once. The gene calls are TRBV4-2 and TRBJ1-4; TRBD1 is a possible D gene (6 bases). The sequencing sample was made of blood. The receptor comes from a woman in her sixties in good health. The CDR3 loop reads CAGSQETGGGEKLFF. CDR3 DNA: TGTGCCGGCAGCCAAGAGACAGGAGGAGGTGAAAAACTGTTTTTT.